A single sample is the source of the 25 T cell receptor beta chains below, sequenced in a study of identical twins. TCRdb analysed the 5' RACE reads with MiXCR anew, one entry per CDR3 protein. The data contain approximately 250,000 distinct CDR3 sequences, 6.5% of them singletons. The sample was also linked to a second study, of T cells expressing NK-cell markers.

The sequenced material came from CD8+ T cells sorted from blood. The receptors originated from a woman under 30 in good health.

V is TRBV7-9 and J is TRBJ1-5; D is undetermined. The length of the CDR3 is 15 residues. CDR1 and CDR2 (germline): SEHNR, FQNEAQ (reference sequence). The V end lost 5 bases, the J end lost 2 bases, and 13 bases lay between the germline ends. Here the CDR3 reads CASSALGEGNQPQHF. Here the CDR3 DNA reads TGTGCCAGCAGCGCCCTAGGAGAGGGCAATCAGCCCCAGCATTTT.

V and J are TRBV7-9 and TRBJ2-1, with TRBD2 matching over 10 bases. The CDR3 is 16 amino acids. Trimming took 10 bases from V and 5 from J; bases not matched to a gene: 14. CDR1 SEHNR and CDR2 FQNEAQ come from the germline V gene (reference sequence). Here the CDR3 reads CATRPEAGGVDNEQFF. The DNA for the CDR3 is TGTGCCACTCGGCCAGAAGCGGGAGGGGTCGACAATGAGCAGTTCTTC.

There are a few counts of this clonotype. This chain uses TRBV12-5 with TRBJ2-7; perhaps TRBD2 as D (5 bases). V was trimmed by 5 bases and J by 4 bases, leaving 6 bases between them. The CDR3 is 11 residues long. Germline V gives CDR1 LGHNT, CDR2 FRNRAP. This CDR3 reads CASGSGYEQYF. The CDR3 DNA sequence: TGTGCTAGTGGTAGCGGTTACGAGCAGTACTTC. Variable domain in full (rest from reference TRBV12-5 and TRBJ2-7): DARVTQTPRHKVTEMGQEVTMRCQPILGHNTVFWYRQTMMQGLELLAYFRNRAPLDDSGMPKDRFSAEMPDATLATLKIQPSEPRDSAVYFCASGSGYEQYFGPGTRLTVT.

This clonotype showed up just a few times. The chain joins TRBV19 to TRBJ2-1; D is undetermined. Germline V lookup: CDR1 LNHDA, CDR2 SQIVND (reference sequence). Trimming stripped 5 bases from V and 0 bases from J, with 11 bases between. The CDR3 consists of 15 residues. CDR3: CASSVALSSYNEQFF. CDR3 nucleotides: TGTGCCAGTAGTGTAGCCCTAAGCTCCTACAATGAGCAGTTCTTC.

This clonotype occurred many times. V is TRBV4-3 and J is TRBJ2-3; D ambiguous. The CDR3 is 18 amino acids. Germline V gene sequence: CDR1 LGHNA, CDR2 YSLEER. The ends were cut back, 1 base at V and 6 bases at J, with 23 bases in the middle. Here the CDR3 reads CASSQGPGRVARLDTQYF. Written as DNA, the CDR3 is TGCGCCAGCAGCCAAGGCCCTGGTCGGGTAGCCCGACTGGATACGCAGTATTTT.

Only a few counts were recorded for this clonotype. This rearrangement joins TRBV7-9 to TRBJ2-7, with 10 bases fitting TRBD1. Losses at the gene ends were 8 bases for V and 6 bases for J; bases not matched to a gene: 7. Germline-derived CDR1 and CDR2 are SEHNR and FQNEAQ (reference sequence). The length of the CDR3 is 13 residues. This CDR3 is CASSRQGAGEQYF. The CDR3 DNA is TGTGCCAGCTCACGACAGGGGGCGGGCGAGCAGTACTTC.

Worth noting for this clonotype: This may be a read error, as it is one base from a much larger clone. This chain uses TRBV25-1 with TRBJ2-3; a possible D gene is TRBD1 (6 bases). V dropped 2 bases and J dropped 12 bases, with 15 bases sitting between them. Germline loops: CDR1 MGHDK, CDR2 SYGVNS. The CDR3 loop spans 13 amino acids. CDR3 loop: CASSEGTSVFQYF. The CDR3 nucleotides read TGTGCCAGCAGTGAAGGGACAAGCGTTTTTCAGTATTTT.

This clonotype was found many times. The chain carries TRBV2 and TRBJ1-1, with TRBD1 matching over 8 bases. This CDR3 is 14 amino acids long. J gave up 3 bases and V 2 bases, and 2 bases lay outside the gene matches. Germline V gene lookup returns CDR1 SNHLY and CDR2 FYNNEI. The CDR3 region has the DNA TGTGCCAGCAGTGAATTGACAGGGGACACTGAAGCTTTCTTT. Translating gives CASSELTGDTEAFF.

This clonotype was found a few times. The chain's CDR3 is CASSQEAGHPRSTQYF. The CDR3 coding sequence is TGTGCCAGCAGCCAAGAGGCAGGCCACCCTAGGAGTACCCAGTACTTC. V and J are TRBV3-1 and TRBJ2-5; D uncertain. Deletions cut 0 bases from V and 8 bases from J, with 19 bases between. Germline CDR1 and CDR2: LGHDT and YNNKEL (reference sequence). CDR3 length equals 16 residues.

This clonotype was seen ten or more times. The chain employs TRBV7-6 and TRBJ2-3; 13 nucleotides align to TRBD2. Trimming removed 5 bases from V and 4 bases from J; junction bases left unmatched: 3. CDR3 length equals 15 residues. Germline loops: CDR1 SGHVS, CDR2 FNYEAQ. CDR3 amino acids: CASSQGTSGADTQYF. As DNA, the CDR3 is TGTGCCAGCAGCCAAGGGACTAGCGGGGCAGATACGCAGTATTTT.

This clonotype was detected only a few times. V gene TRBV6-1 combines with J gene TRBJ1-1; D remains unclear. Trimming cost V 7 bases and J 1 base, with 10 bases left between them. Germline CDR1 reads MNHNS; CDR2 reads SASEGT. The CDR3 length is 13 residues. CDR3 region: CASKRTANTEAFF. The CDR3 bases are TGTGCCAGCAAGCGGACTGCGAACACTGAAGCTTTCTTT.

This clonotype occurred a few times. In DNA form, the CDR3 reads TGCGCCAGCAGACCCTCAACTAGCGCGAACTCCTACGAGCAGTACTTC. Residues: CASRPSTSANSYEQYF. The rearrangement joins TRBV10-2 to TRBJ2-7; 7 nucleotides match TRBD2. This CDR3 comprises 16 residues. CDR1 WSHSY and CDR2 SAAADI come from the germline V gene. V gave up 6 bases and J gave up 0 bases; unmatched junction bases: 11.

This sequence joins TRBV18 and TRBJ2-5, with unresolved D. Between the trimmed V and J ends, which lost 3 bases and 5 bases, there was a span of 13 bases. Germline assignment: CDR1 KGHSH and CDR2 LQKENI. This CDR3 region has 14 residues. The DNA for the CDR3 is TGTGCCAGCTCACCTCAACCCGATAGGGAGACCCAGTACTTC. Amino acids: CASSPQPDRETQYF.

The chain is built from TRBV11-1 and TRBJ2-5; 12 bases fit TRBD2. CDR1 is SGHAT, CDR2 FQDESV, per germline (reference sequence). This CDR3 comprises 18 residues. The J segment lost 5 bases and the V segment lost 3 bases, leaving 13 bases of the junction unmatched. The CDR3 is CASSLVALAGGPRETQYF. In DNA, the CDR3 is TGTGCCAGCAGCTTGGTGGCTCTAGCGGGAGGGCCGCGTGAGACCCAGTACTTC.

V and J are TRBV7-8 and TRBJ2-7; the D gene is possibly TRBD2 (6 bases). V shed 4 bases and J shed 2 bases, with 12 bases lying between them. The CDR3 spans 14 residues. Germline loops: CDR1 SGHVS, CDR2 FQNEAQ. CDR3 in DNA: TGTGCCAGCAGCTCGGGCGGGGCAACCTACGAGCAGTACTTC. Amino acids: CASSSGGATYEQYF.

This clonotype was counted at least ten times. The chain is built from TRBV7-9 and TRBJ2-7; TRBD2 agrees at 11 bases. Germline V gene data show CDR1 as SEHNR and CDR2 as FQNEAQ (reference sequence). The CDR3 runs 16 residues. Trimming cost V 4 bases and J 7 bases; bases outside gene matches: 12. DNA for the CDR3: TGTGCCAGCAGCTCTTTAGCGGGAGGGAGAAATTTGGAGCAGTACTTC. Its translation is CASSSLAGGRNLEQYF.

This clonotype was recorded at least ten times. This sequence joins TRBV12-3 or TRBV12-4 and TRBJ2-1; 8 bases align to TRBD2. CDR3 length: 16 residues. V was pared by 5 bases and J by 5 bases, with 11 bases of the junction left unmatched. As DNA, the CDR3 is TGTGCCAGCAGTCCCCATACAAGGACTAGCCACAATGAGCAGTTCTTC. As protein: CASSPHTRTSHNEQFF.

The chain combines TRBV10-3 with TRBJ1-5; D is undetermined. V was clipped by 2 bases and J by 0 bases, with 5 bases between them. Germline V gene lookup returns CDR1 ENHRY and CDR2 SYGVKD. There are 14 residues in the CDR3. This CDR3 reads CAISEGYSNQPQHF. DNA of the CDR3: TGTGCCATCAGTGAGGGGTATAGCAATCAGCCCCAGCATTTT.

This clonotype has a handful of counts. The chain has TRBV12-5 and TRBJ1-1; D is uncertain. The CDR3 is 13 amino acids. The ends were cut back, 5 bases at V and 8 bases at J, with 15 bases in the middle. In germline, CDR1 is LGHNT, CDR2 FRNRAP. The CDR3 DNA is TGTGCTAGTGGTGATACCGGGCCAAACGAAGCTTTCTTT. The encoded protein is CASGDTGPNEAFF.

This clonotype has more than one count but fewer than ten. The chain joins TRBV7-2 to TRBJ2-3, with TRBD2 as a possible D gene (6 bases). CDR3 length: 15 residues. The V gene lost 7 bases and the J gene lost 7 bases, with 21 bases spanning the gap. Germline-derived CDR1 and CDR2 are SGHTA and FQGNSA. The CDR3 DNA sequence: TGTGCCAGCACCCTTAGGAGACTAGAAAAAAATACGCAGTATTTT. Translated, it gives CASTLRRLEKNTQYF.

This clonotype showed up many times. The V and J genes are TRBV29-1 and TRBJ2-1, with D unresolved. The germline CDR1 and CDR2 sequences are SQVTM and ANQGSEA. Trimming cost V 0 bases and J 6 bases, with 18 bases left between them. This CDR3 is 16 amino acids long. The CDR3 sequence is CSVEESQTLRSNEQFF. The CDR3 bases are TGCAGCGTTGAAGAAAGTCAGACGTTACGGAGCAATGAGCAGTTCTTC.

This CDR3 reads CASSGGTGGFYYNEQFF. The CDR3 nucleotides read TGTGCCAGCAGCGGGGGGACAGGTGGCTTCTATTACAATGAGCAGTTCTTC. The rearrangement uses TRBV5-6 and TRBJ2-1; 8 bases align to TRBD1. Germline-derived CDR1 and CDR2 are SGHDT and YYEEEE. The ends lost 4 bases at V and 4 bases at J; junction bases unmatched: 13. CDR3 length equals 17 residues.

This clonotype appeared many times. This chain connects TRBV5-1 to TRBJ2-3, with 7 bases fitting TRBD2. J was trimmed by 2 bases and V by 1 base; bases with no gene match: 7. Germline CDR1 is SGHRS and CDR2 is YFSETQ. This CDR3 has 16 residues. The CDR3 sequence: CASSLMVSGYTDTQYF. The DNA for the CDR3 is TGCGCCAGCAGCTTGATGGTTAGCGGGTACACAGATACGCAGTATTTT.

The chain employs TRBV6-1 and TRBJ2-1; tentative D call: TRBD2 (5 bases). Per germline, CDR1 MNHNS and CDR2 SASEGT. The V end was cut by 5 bases, the J end by 2 bases, with 13 bases between. This CDR3 has 15 amino acids. The CDR3 sequence is CASSTGTHPYNEQFF. For the CDR3, the DNA is TGTGCCAGCAGTACGGGAACCCATCCCTACAATGAGCAGTTCTTC.

The V gene is TRBV9, the J gene TRBJ2-7; D is undetermined. The CDR3 runs to 13 residues. V lost 1 base, J lost 2 bases, and 7 bases lay in between. Looked up from germline, CDR1 is SGDLS and CDR2 is YYNGEE. The DNA of the CDR3 is TGTGCCAGCAGCGTATCGGCGACCTACGAGCAGTACTTC. It specifies CASSVSATYEQYF. Filled out from reference TRBV9 and TRBJ2-7, the complete variable domain reads DSGVTQTPKHLITATGQRVTLRCSPRSGDLSVYWYQQSLDQGLQFLIQYYNGEERAKGNILERFSAQQFPDLHSELNLSSLELGDSALYFCASSVSATYEQYFGPGTRLTVT.